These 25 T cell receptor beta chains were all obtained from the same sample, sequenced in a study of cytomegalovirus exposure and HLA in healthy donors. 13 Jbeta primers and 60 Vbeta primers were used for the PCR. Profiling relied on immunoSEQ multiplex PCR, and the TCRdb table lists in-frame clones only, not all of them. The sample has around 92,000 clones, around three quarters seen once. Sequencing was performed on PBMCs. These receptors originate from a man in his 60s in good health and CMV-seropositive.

CDR3 amino acids: CASSLGTGGGEQYF. Written as DNA, the CDR3 is TGTGCCAGCAGTTTAGGGACAGGAGGCGGGGAGCAGTACTTC. The chain joins TRBV27 to TRBJ2-5; TRBD1 matches 8 bases. The ends lost 2 bases at V and 11 bases at J; junction bases unmatched: 10. The CDR3 has 14 residues. Germline V lookup: CDR1 MNHEY, CDR2 SMNVEV (reference sequence).

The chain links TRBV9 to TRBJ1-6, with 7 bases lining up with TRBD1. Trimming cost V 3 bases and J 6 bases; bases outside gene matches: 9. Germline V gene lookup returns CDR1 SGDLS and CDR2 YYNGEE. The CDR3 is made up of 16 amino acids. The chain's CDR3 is CASSAADRMGNSPLHF. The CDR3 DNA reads TGTGCCAGCAGCGCGGCGGACAGGATGGGTAATTCACCCCTCCACTTT.

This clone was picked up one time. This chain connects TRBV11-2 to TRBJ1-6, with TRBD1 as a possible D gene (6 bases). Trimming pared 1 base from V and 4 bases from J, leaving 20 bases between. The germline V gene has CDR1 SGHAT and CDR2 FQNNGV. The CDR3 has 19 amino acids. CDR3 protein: CASSLAVRGRITYNSPLHF. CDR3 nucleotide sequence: TGTGCCAGCAGCTTAGCGGTGCGGGGGCGCATAACGTATAATTCACCCCTCCACTTT.

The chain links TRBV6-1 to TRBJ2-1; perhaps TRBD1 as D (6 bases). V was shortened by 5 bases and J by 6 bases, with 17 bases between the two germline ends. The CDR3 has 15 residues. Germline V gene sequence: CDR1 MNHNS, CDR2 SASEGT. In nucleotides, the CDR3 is TGTGCCAGCAGTCACCTACAGGGATACCGCAATGAGCAGTTCTTC. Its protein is CASSHLQGYRNEQFF.

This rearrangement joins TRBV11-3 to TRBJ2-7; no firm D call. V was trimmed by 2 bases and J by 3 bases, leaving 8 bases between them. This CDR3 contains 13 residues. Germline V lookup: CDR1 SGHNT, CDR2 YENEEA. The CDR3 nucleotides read TGTGCCAGCAGCTTAACTGCAGGCTACGAGCAGTACTTC. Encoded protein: CASSLTAGYEQYF.

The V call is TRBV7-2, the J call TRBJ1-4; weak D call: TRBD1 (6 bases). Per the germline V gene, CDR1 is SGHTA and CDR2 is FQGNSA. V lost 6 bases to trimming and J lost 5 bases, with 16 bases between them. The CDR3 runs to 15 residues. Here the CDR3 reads CASRSWGGTNEKLFF. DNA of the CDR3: TGTGCCAGCAGGTCCTGGGGGGGGACAAATGAAAAACTGTTTTTT.

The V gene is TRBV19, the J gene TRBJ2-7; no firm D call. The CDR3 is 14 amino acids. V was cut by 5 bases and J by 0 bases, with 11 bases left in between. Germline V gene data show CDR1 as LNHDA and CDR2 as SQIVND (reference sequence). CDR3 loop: CASSEQIISYEQYF. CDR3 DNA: TGTGCCAGTAGTGAACAGATTATCTCCTACGAGCAGTACTTC.

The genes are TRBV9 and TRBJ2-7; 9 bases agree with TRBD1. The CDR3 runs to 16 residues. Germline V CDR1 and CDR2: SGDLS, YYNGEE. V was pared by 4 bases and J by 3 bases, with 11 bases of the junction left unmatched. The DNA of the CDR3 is TGTGCCAGCAGCCCGACAGCCGGGACAGGGCTCTACGAGCAGTACTTC. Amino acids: CASSPTAGTGLYEQYF.

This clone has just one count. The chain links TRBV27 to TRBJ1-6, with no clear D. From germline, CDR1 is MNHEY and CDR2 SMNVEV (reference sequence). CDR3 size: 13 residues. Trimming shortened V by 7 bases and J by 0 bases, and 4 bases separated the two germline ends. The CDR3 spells CASTSSYNSPLHF. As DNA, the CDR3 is TGTGCCAGCACGAGCTCCTATAATTCACCCCTCCACTTT.

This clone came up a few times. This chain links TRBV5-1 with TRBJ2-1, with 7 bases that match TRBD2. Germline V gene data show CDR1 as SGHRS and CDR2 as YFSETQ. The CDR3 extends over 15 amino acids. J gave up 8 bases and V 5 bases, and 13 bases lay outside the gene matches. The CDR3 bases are TGCGCCAGCAGTAGGGAGGGACTACCGGGCGATGAGCAGTTCTTC. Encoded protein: CASSREGLPGDEQFF.

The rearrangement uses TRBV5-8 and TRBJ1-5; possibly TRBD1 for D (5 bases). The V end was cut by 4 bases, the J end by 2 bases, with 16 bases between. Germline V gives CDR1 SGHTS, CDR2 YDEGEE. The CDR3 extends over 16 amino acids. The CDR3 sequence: CASSPFRGIGNQPQHF. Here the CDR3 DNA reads TGTGCCAGCAGCCCCTTCCGGGGGATCGGCAATCAGCCCCAGCATTTT.

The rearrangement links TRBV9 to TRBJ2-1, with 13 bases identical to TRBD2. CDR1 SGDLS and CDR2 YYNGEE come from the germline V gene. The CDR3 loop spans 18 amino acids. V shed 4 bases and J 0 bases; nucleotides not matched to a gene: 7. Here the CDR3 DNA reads TGTGCCAGCAGCAAGACTAGCGGGGGGACGAGCTCCTACAATGAGCAGTTCTTC. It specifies CASSKTSGGTSSYNEQFF. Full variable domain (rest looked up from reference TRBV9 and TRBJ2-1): DSGVTQTPKHLITATGQRVTLRCSPRSGDLSVYWYQQSLDQGLQFLIQYYNGEERAKGNILERFSAQQFPDLHSELNLSSLELGDSALYFCASSKTSGGTSSYNEQFFGPGTRLTVL.

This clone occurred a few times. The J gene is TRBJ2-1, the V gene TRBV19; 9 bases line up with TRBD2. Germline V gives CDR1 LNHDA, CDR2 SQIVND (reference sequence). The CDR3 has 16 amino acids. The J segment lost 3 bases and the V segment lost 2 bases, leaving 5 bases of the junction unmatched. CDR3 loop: CASSIYAGGRYNEQFF. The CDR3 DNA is TGTGCCAGTAGTATATATGCGGGGGGGCGCTACAATGAGCAGTTCTTC.

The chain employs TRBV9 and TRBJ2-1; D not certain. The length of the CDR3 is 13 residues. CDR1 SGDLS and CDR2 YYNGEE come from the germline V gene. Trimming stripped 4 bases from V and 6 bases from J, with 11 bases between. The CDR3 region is CASSPGGSNEQFF. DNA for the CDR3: TGTGCCAGCAGCCCCGGCGGTAGCAATGAGCAGTTCTTC.

The CDR3 is CASSLDETGGLPLYEQYF. The CDR3 DNA reads TGTGCCAGCAGCTTAGATGAGACAGGGGGCTTACCCCTCTACGAGCAGTACTTC. The chain has TRBV11-2 and TRBJ2-7, with TRBD1 identical over 10 bases. CDR3 length equals 18 residues. CDR1 is SGHAT, CDR2 FQNNGV, per germline. J gave up 3 bases and V 0 bases, and 11 bases lay outside the gene matches.

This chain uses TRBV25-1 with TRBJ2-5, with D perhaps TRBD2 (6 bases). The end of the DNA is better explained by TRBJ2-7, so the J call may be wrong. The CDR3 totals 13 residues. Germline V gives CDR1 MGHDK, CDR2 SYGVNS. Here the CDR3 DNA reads TGTGCCAGCAGTGGAGGAGGGGCCTACGAGCAGTACTTC. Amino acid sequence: CASSGGGAYEQYF.

The CDR3: CASSVDSLAGATDTQYF. The CDR3 DNA is TGTGCCAGCAGCGTAGATAGTCTAGCGGGGGCCACAGATACGCAGTATTTT. The chain joins TRBV9 to TRBJ2-3; TRBD2 matches 10 bases. CDR3 length: 17 residues. Germline V lookup: CDR1 SGDLS, CDR2 YYNGEE. J lost 2 bases, V lost 0 bases, and 6 bases had no gene match.

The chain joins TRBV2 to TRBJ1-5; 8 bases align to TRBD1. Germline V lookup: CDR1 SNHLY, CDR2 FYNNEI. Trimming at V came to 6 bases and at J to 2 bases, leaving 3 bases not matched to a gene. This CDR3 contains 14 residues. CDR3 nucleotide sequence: TGTGCCAGCAGGACAGGGGATGGCAATCAGCCCCAGCATTTT. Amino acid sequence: CASRTGDGNQPQHF.

CDR3 amino acids: CASSSTLRQGTEAFF. The DNA for the CDR3 is TGTGCCAGTAGTTCCACCCTTCGACAGGGCACTGAAGCTTTCTTT. This chain joins TRBV19 and TRBJ1-1, with 7 bases identical to TRBD1. Germline loops: CDR1 LNHDA, CDR2 SQIVND (reference sequence). There are 15 residues in the CDR3. V trimming: 5 bases; J trimming: 4 bases; junction bases outside the gene matches: 10.

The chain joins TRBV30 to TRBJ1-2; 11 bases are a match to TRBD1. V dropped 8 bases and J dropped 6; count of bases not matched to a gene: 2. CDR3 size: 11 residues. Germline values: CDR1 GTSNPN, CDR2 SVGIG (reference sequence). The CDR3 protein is CARDRGNGYTF. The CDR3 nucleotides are TGTGCCAGGGACAGGGGGAATGGCTACACCTTC. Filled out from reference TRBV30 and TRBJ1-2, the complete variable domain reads SQTIHQWPATLVQPVGSPLSLECTVEGTSNPNLYWYRQAAGRGLQLLFYSVGIGQISSEVPQNLSASRPQDRQFILSSKKLLLSDSGFYLCARDRGNGYTFGSGTRLTVV.

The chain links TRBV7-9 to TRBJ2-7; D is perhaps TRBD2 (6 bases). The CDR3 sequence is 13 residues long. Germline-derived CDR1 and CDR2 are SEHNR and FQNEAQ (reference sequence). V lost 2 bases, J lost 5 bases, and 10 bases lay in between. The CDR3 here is CASSLPRGDEQYF. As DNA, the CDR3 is TGTGCCAGCAGCTTACCCCGCGGGGACGAGCAGTACTTC.

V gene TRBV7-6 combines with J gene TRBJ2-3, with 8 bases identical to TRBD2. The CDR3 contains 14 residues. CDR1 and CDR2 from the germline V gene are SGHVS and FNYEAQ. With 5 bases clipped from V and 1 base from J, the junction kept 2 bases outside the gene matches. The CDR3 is CASSPLAGTDTQYF. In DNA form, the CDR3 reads TGTGCCAGCAGCCCACTAGCGGGCACAGATACGCAGTATTTT.

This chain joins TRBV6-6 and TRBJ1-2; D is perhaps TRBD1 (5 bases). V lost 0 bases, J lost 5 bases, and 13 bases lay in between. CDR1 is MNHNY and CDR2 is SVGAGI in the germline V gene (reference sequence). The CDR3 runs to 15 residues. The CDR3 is CASSYSPGPRYGYTF. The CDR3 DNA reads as TGTGCCAGCAGTTACTCACCAGGGCCTAGATATGGCTACACCTTC.

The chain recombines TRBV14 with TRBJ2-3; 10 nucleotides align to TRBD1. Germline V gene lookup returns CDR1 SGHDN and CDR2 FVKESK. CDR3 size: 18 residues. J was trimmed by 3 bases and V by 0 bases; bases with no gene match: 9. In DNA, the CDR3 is TGTGCCAGCAGCCAAGATTGGGACAGGGGAAGGAGGACAGATACGCAGTATTTT. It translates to CASSQDWDRGRRTDTQYF.

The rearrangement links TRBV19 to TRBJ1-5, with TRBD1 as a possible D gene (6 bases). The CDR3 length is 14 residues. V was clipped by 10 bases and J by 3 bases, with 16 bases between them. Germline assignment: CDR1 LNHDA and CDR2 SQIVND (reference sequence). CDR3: CATAVTGPNQPQHF. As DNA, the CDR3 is TGTGCCACCGCCGTGACAGGCCCCAATCAGCCCCAGCATTTT.